These 4 T cell receptor beta chains were sequenced from one sample in a study of T cells in Graves' hyperthyroidism and ophthalmopathy. Amplified regions were TCR beta CDR3 sequences from RNA transcripts. Primed by the HTBI set, a first-round RT-PCR was run on the TCR CDR3. TCRdb itself ran the multiplex PCR reads through MiXCR, one entry per CDR3 protein. The top ten clones hold roughly 31% of a sample with hundreds of thousands of distinct CDR3 sequences, over 35% of them seen once. Specimen: blood. Receptors were obtained from a woman between 40 and 50 years old with Graves' hyperthyroidism.

The sample holds one count of this clonotype. The V call is TRBV19, the J call TRBJ2-7; TRBD1 agrees at 10 bases. The CDR3 covers 14 residues. Trimming removed 7 bases from V and 5 bases from J; junction bases left unmatched: 8. From germline, CDR1 is LNHDA and CDR2 SQIVND (reference sequence). The CDR3 is CASTATDRGHEQYF. The CDR3 region has the DNA TGTGCCAGTACTGCGACCGACAGGGGGCACGAGCAGTACTTC.

This clonotype appeared many times. J is TRBJ2-7 and V is TRBV19, with 10 bases identical to TRBD1. The germline CDR1 and CDR2 sequences are LNHDA and SQIVND (reference sequence). There are 13 residues in the CDR3. J lost 6 bases, V lost 1 base, and 0 bases had no gene match. This CDR3 reads CASSIGTGGEQYF. The CDR3 coding sequence is TGTGCCAGTAGTATAGGGACAGGGGGCGAGCAGTACTTC.

V is TRBV19 and J is TRBJ2-7, with TRBD1 as a possible D gene (6 bases). V was clipped by 2 bases and J by 6 bases, with 17 bases between them. The germline gives CDR1 LNHDA, CDR2 SQIVND (reference sequence). The CDR3 sequence is 15 residues long. This CDR3 reads CASSISGTTGSEQYF. The DNA for the CDR3 is TGTGCCAGTAGTATATCAGGGACAACGGGGAGCGAGCAGTACTTC.

This clonotype was seen more than once but under ten times. V is TRBV30 and J is TRBJ1-1; maybe TRBD1 (5 bases). This CDR3 has 12 amino acids. Germline lookup yields CDR1 GTSNPN and CDR2 SVGIG (reference sequence). Deletions cut 8 bases from V and 4 bases from J, with 14 bases between. The CDR3 protein is CALSRDLTEAFF. DNA for the CDR3: TGTGCCCTATCCAGGGATCTCACTGAAGCTTTCTTT.